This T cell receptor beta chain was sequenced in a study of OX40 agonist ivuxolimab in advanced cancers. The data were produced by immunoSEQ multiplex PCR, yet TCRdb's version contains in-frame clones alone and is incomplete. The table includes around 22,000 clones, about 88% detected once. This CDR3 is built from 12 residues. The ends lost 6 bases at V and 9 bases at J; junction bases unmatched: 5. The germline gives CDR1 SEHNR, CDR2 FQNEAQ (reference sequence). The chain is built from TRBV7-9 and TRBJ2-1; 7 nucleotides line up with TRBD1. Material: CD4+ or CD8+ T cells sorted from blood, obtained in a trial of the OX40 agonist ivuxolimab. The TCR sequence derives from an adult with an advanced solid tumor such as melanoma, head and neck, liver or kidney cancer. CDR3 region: CASRAGGSEQFF. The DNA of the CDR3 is TGTGCCAGCAGGGCAGGGGGAAGTGAGCAGTTCTTC.